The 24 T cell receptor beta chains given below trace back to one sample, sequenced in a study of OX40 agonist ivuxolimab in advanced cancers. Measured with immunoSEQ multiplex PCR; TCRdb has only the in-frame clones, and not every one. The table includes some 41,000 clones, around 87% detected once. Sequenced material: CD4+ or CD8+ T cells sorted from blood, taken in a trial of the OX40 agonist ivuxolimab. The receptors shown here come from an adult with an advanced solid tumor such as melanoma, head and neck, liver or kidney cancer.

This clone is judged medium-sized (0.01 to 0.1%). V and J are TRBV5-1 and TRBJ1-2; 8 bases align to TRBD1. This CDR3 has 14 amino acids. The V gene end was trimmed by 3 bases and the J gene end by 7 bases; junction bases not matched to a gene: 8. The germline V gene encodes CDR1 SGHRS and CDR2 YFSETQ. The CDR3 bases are TGCGCCAGCAGCTCCGGGACAGGTGGCTTTGGCTACACCTTC. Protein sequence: CASSSGTGGFGYTF.

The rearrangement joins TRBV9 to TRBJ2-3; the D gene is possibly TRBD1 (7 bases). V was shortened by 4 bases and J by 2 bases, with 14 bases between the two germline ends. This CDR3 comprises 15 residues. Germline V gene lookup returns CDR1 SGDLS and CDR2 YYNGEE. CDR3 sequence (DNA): TGTGCCAGCAGCCTGCGGGACAGCTCCACAGATACGCAGTATTTT. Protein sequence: CASSLRDSSTDTQYF.

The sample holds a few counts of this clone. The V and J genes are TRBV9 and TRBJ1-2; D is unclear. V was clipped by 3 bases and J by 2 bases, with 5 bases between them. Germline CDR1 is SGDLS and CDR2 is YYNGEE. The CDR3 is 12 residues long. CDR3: CASSEPNYGYTF. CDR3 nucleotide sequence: TGTGCCAGCAGCGAGCCCAACTATGGCTACACCTTC.

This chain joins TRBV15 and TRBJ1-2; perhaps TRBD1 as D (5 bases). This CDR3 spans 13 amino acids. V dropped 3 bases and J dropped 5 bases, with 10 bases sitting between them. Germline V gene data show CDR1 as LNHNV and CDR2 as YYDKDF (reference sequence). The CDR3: CATSSGQGYGYTF. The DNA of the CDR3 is TGTGCCACCAGCAGTGGGCAGGGATATGGCTACACCTTC.

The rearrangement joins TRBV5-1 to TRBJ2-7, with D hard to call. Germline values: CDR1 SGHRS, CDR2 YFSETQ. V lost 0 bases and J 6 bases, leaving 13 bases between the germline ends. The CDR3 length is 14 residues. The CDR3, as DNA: TGCGCCAGCAGCTTGGGCAGTGGGGTGCTCGAGCAGTACTTC. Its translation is CASSLGSGVLEQYF.

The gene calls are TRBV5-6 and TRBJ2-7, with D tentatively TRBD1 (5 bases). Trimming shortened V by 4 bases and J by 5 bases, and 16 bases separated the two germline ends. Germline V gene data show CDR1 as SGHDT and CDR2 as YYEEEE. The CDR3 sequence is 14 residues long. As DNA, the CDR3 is TGTGCCAGCAGCCTTCCGGGTAGGGGAAACGAGCAGTACTTC. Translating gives CASSLPGRGNEQYF.

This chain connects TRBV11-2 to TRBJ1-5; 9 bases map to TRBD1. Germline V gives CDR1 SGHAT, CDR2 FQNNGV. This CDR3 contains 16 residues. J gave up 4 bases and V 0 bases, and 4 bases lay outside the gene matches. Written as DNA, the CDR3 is TGTGCCAGCAGCTTAGATGGGGGGACAGGGAATCAGCCCCAGCATTTT. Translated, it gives CASSLDGGTGNQPQHF. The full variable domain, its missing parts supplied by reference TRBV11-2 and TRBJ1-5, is EAGVAQSPRYKIIEKRQSVAFWCNPISGHATLYWYQQILGQGPKLLIQFQNNGVVDDSQLPKDRFSAERLKGVDSTLKIQPAKLEDSAVYLCASSLDGGTGNQPQHFGDGTRLSIL.

CDR3 loop: CASRLAPVGAGSSPLHF. DNA for the CDR3: TGTGCCAGCAGGCTCGCCCCCGTGGGTGCGGGGAGTTCACCCCTCCACTTT. This chain connects TRBV7-9 to TRBJ1-6; unclear D gene. The germline V and J ends were trimmed by 6 bases and 9 bases, with 24 bases remaining between them. The CDR3 covers 17 residues. Germline-derived CDR1 and CDR2 are SEHNR and FQNEAQ (reference sequence).

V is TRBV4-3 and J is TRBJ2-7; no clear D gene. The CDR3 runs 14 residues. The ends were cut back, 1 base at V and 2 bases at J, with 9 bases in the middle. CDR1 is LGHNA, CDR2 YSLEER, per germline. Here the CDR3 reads CASSQALGPYEQYF. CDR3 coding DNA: TGCGCCAGCAGCCAAGCCTTAGGGCCCTACGAGCAGTACTTC.

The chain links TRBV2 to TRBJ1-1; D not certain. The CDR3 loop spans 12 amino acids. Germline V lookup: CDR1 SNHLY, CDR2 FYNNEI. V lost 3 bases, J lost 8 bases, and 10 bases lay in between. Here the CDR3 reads CASSEFRAEAFF. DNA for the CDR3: TGTGCCAGCAGTGAGTTCCGGGCCGAAGCTTTCTTT.

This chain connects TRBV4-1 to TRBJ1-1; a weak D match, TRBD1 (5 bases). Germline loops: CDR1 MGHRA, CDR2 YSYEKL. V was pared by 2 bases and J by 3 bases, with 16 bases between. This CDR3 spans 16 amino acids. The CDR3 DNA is TGCGCCAGCAGCCAACATCGGGCGGGGGGGGACACTGAAGCTTTCTTT. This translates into CASSQHRAGGDTEAFF.

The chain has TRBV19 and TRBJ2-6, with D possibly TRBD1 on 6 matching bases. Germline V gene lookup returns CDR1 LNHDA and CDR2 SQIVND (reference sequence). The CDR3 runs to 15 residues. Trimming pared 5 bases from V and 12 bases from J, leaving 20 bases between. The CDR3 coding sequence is TGTGCCAGTAGTTTGAGCGACAGGTTGACTGGCGTCCTGACTTTC. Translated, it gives CASSLSDRLTGVLTF. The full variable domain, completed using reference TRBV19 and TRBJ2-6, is DGGITQSPKYLFRKEGQNVTLSCEQNLNHDAMYWYRQDPGQGLRLIYYSQIVNDFQKGDIAEGYSVSREKKESFPLTVTSAQKNPTAFYLCASSLSDRLTGVLTFGAGSRLTVL.

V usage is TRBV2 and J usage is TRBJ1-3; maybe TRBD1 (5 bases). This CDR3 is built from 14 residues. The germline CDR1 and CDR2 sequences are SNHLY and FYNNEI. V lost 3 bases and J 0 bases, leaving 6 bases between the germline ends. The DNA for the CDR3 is TGTGCCAGCAGTGACAGGGCCTCTGGAAACACCATATATTTT. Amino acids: CASSDRASGNTIYF. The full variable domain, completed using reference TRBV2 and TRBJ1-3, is EPEVTQTPSHQVTQMGQEVILRCVPISNHLYFYWYRQILGQKVEFLVSFYNNEISEKSEIFDDQFSVERPDGSNFTLKIRSTKLEDSAMYFCASSDRASGNTIYFGEGSWLTVV.

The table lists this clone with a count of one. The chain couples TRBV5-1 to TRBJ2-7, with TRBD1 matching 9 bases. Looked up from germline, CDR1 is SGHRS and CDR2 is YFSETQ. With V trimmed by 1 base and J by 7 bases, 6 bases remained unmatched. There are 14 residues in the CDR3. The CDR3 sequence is CASSLHRGLGEQYF. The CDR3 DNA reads TGCGCCAGCAGCTTGCACAGGGGGCTAGGGGAGCAGTACTTC.

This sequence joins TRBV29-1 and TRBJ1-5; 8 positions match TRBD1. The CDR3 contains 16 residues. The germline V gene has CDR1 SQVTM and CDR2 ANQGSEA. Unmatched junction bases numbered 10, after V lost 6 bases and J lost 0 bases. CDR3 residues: CSVGMGTGGSNQPQHF. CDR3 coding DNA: TGCAGCGTCGGTATGGGGACAGGAGGTAGCAATCAGCCCCAGCATTTT.

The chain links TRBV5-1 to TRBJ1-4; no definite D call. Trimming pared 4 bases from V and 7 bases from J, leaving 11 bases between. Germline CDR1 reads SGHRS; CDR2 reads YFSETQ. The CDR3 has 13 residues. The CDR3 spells CASSAGWGEKLFF. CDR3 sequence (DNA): TGCGCCAGCAGCGCCGGGTGGGGTGAAAAACTGTTTTTT.

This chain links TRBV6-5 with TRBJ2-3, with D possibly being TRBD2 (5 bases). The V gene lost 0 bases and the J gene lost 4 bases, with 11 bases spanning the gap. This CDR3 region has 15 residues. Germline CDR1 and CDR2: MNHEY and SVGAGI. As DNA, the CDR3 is TGTGCCAGCAGTTACTCACCAATGAGGGCAGATACGCAGTATTTT. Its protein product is CASSYSPMRADTQYF.

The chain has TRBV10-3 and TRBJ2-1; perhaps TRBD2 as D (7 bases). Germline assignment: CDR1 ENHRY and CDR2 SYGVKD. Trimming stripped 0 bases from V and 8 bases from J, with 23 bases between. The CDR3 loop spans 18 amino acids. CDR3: CAISESMLRGRNGHEQFF. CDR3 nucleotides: TGTGCCATCAGTGAGTCGATGTTGCGGGGGCGCAACGGCCATGAGCAGTTCTTC.

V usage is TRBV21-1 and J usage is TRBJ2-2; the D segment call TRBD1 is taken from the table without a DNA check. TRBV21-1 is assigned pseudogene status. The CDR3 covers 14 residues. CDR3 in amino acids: CASWGDSNTGELFF. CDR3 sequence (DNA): TGTGCCAGCTGGGGGGACAGCAACACCGGGGAGCTGTTTTTT.

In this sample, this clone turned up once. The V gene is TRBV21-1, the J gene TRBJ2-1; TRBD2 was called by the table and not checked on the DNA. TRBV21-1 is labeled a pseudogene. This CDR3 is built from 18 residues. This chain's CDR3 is CASSKAGGIPPSYNEQFF. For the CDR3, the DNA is TGTGCCAGCAGCAAAGCAGGAGGGATCCCCCCCTCCTACAATGAGCAGTTCTTC.

The CDR3 here is CASSLRTGGPDTQYF. CDR3 bases: TGTGCCAGCAGTTTACGGACAGGGGGACCAGATACGCAGTATTTT. The chain employs TRBV27 and TRBJ2-3; 10 positions match TRBD1. Looked up from germline, CDR1 is MNHEY and CDR2 is SMNVEV (reference sequence). J gave up 4 bases and V 2 bases, and 3 bases lay outside the gene matches. This CDR3 region has 15 residues.

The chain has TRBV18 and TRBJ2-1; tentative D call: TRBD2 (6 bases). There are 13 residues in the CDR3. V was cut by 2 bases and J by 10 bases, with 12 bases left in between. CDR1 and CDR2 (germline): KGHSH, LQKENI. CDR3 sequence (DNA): TGTGCCAGCTCACCAGCCGGGGGATTCGAGCAGTTCTTC. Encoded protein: CASSPAGGFEQFF.

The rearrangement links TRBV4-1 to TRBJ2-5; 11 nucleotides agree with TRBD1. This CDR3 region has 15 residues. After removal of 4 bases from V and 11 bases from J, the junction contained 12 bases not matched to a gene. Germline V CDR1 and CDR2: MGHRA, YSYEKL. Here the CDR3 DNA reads TGCGCCAGCAGCCCCAGAGGGGACAGGGGGATGGGGCAGTACTTC. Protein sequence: CASSPRGDRGMGQYF.

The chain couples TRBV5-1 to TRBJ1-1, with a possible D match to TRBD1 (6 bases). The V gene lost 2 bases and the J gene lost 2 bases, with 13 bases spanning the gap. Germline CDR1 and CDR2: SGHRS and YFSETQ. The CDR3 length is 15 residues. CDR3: CASSFTGAGNTEAFF. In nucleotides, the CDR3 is TGCGCCAGCAGCTTTACGGGGGCGGGTAACACTGAAGCTTTCTTT.